The 8 T cell receptor beta chains below were found in one sample sequenced in a study of shared clonotypes between healthy human individuals. The naive CD8 fraction comprised CD45RO-negative cells positively selected for CCR7 and excluded terminally differentiated effector memory CD45RA+ cells. Data came from immunoSEQ multiplex PCR; TCRdb stores just in-frame clones and leaves some out. The table shows 550,000 to 750,000 clones, with about 92% occurring only once. The specimen was naive CD8+ T cells sorted from blood. The receptors here all came from a man in his thirties or forties in good health.

The chain couples TRBV27 to TRBJ2-2; no reliable D call. Trimming removed 6 bases from V and 0 bases from J, with 14 bases in between. Germline CDR1 MNHEY, CDR2 SMNVEV (reference sequence). The CDR3 covers 16 residues. The CDR3 coding sequence is TGTGCCAGCAGCCGTATAAAGGAGACGAACACCGGGGAGCTGTTTTTT. Its protein is CASSRIKETNTGELFF.

The chain uses TRBV12-5 and TRBJ2-3; no definite D call. Trimming removed 1 base from V and 2 bases from J, with 1 base in between. Germline V gene data show CDR1 as LGHNT and CDR2 as FRNRAP. The CDR3 is made up of 12 amino acids. The CDR3 bases are TGTGCTAGTGGTTTGGCCACAGATACGCAGTATTTT. Encoded protein: CASGLATDTQYF.

This clone was detected once. V gene TRBV12-5 combines with J gene TRBJ2-1; 10 bases agree with TRBD1. This CDR3 region has 14 residues. Trimming at V came to 1 base and at J to 10 bases, leaving 4 bases not matched to a gene. Germline loops: CDR1 LGHNT, CDR2 FRNRAP. This CDR3 reads CASGLGQGAWEQFF. The CDR3 coding sequence is TGTGCTAGTGGTTTGGGACAGGGGGCTTGGGAGCAGTTCTTC.

On this clone: This may come from a read error, since a much larger clone is one base off. The rearrangement links TRBV28 to TRBJ2-7, with D tentatively TRBD1 (6 bases). This CDR3 has 13 amino acids. The ends were cut back, 3 bases at V and 3 bases at J, with 9 bases in the middle. Germline V CDR1 and CDR2: MDHEN, SYDVKM. The CDR3 protein is CASSFGQNYEQYF. The DNA of the CDR3 is TGTGCCAGCAGTTTCGGACAGAACTACGAGCAGTACTTC.

The V gene is TRBV11-2, the J gene TRBJ2-5, with D hard to call. Trimming took off 6 bases at V and 5 bases at J, with 22 bases between the two ends. The CDR3 is 16 residues long. CDR1 is SGHAT and CDR2 is FQNNGV in the germline V gene. CDR3 protein: CASRGELGPLQETQYF. Here the CDR3 DNA reads TGTGCCAGCAGGGGCGAGTTGGGCCCGCTACAGGAGACCCAGTACTTC. The whole variable domain, remainder taken from reference TRBV11-2 and TRBJ2-5, is EAGVAQSPRYKIIEKRQSVAFWCNPISGHATLYWYQQILGQGPKLLIQFQNNGVVDDSQLPKDRFSAERLKGVDSTLKIQPAKLEDSAVYLCASRGELGPLQETQYFGPGTRLLVL.

DNA for the CDR3: TGTGCCAGCAGTCCCCTCCGGGACGCAACCTACGAGCAGTACTTC. Its translation is CASSPLRDATYEQYF. The gene calls are TRBV27 and TRBJ2-7; D tentatively reads TRBD1 or TRBD2 (5 bases each). Germline-derived CDR1 and CDR2 are MNHEY and SMNVEV (reference sequence). Trimming removed 5 bases at V and 2 bases at J, with 16 bases between. This CDR3 contains 15 residues.

V and J are TRBV2 and TRBJ2-3; 10 bases match TRBD2. Germline V gene sequence: CDR1 SNHLY, CDR2 FYNNEI. This CDR3 is 18 amino acids long. The J segment lost 3 bases and the V segment lost 5 bases, leaving 14 bases of the junction unmatched. CDR3: CASSFEREGPYLTDTQYF. DNA for the CDR3: TGTGCCAGCAGTTTTGAGCGGGAGGGCCCCTACCTAACAGATACGCAGTATTTT.

V is TRBV27 and J is TRBJ2-7; a weak D match, TRBD2 (5 bases). The germline V gene has CDR1 MNHEY and CDR2 SMNVEV (reference sequence). This CDR3 region has 14 residues. V was pared by 2 bases and J by 0 bases, with 8 bases between. In DNA form, the CDR3 reads TGTGCCAGCAGTTTACAGCGGTCCTCCTACGAGCAGTACTTC. Protein product: CASSLQRSSYEQYF.